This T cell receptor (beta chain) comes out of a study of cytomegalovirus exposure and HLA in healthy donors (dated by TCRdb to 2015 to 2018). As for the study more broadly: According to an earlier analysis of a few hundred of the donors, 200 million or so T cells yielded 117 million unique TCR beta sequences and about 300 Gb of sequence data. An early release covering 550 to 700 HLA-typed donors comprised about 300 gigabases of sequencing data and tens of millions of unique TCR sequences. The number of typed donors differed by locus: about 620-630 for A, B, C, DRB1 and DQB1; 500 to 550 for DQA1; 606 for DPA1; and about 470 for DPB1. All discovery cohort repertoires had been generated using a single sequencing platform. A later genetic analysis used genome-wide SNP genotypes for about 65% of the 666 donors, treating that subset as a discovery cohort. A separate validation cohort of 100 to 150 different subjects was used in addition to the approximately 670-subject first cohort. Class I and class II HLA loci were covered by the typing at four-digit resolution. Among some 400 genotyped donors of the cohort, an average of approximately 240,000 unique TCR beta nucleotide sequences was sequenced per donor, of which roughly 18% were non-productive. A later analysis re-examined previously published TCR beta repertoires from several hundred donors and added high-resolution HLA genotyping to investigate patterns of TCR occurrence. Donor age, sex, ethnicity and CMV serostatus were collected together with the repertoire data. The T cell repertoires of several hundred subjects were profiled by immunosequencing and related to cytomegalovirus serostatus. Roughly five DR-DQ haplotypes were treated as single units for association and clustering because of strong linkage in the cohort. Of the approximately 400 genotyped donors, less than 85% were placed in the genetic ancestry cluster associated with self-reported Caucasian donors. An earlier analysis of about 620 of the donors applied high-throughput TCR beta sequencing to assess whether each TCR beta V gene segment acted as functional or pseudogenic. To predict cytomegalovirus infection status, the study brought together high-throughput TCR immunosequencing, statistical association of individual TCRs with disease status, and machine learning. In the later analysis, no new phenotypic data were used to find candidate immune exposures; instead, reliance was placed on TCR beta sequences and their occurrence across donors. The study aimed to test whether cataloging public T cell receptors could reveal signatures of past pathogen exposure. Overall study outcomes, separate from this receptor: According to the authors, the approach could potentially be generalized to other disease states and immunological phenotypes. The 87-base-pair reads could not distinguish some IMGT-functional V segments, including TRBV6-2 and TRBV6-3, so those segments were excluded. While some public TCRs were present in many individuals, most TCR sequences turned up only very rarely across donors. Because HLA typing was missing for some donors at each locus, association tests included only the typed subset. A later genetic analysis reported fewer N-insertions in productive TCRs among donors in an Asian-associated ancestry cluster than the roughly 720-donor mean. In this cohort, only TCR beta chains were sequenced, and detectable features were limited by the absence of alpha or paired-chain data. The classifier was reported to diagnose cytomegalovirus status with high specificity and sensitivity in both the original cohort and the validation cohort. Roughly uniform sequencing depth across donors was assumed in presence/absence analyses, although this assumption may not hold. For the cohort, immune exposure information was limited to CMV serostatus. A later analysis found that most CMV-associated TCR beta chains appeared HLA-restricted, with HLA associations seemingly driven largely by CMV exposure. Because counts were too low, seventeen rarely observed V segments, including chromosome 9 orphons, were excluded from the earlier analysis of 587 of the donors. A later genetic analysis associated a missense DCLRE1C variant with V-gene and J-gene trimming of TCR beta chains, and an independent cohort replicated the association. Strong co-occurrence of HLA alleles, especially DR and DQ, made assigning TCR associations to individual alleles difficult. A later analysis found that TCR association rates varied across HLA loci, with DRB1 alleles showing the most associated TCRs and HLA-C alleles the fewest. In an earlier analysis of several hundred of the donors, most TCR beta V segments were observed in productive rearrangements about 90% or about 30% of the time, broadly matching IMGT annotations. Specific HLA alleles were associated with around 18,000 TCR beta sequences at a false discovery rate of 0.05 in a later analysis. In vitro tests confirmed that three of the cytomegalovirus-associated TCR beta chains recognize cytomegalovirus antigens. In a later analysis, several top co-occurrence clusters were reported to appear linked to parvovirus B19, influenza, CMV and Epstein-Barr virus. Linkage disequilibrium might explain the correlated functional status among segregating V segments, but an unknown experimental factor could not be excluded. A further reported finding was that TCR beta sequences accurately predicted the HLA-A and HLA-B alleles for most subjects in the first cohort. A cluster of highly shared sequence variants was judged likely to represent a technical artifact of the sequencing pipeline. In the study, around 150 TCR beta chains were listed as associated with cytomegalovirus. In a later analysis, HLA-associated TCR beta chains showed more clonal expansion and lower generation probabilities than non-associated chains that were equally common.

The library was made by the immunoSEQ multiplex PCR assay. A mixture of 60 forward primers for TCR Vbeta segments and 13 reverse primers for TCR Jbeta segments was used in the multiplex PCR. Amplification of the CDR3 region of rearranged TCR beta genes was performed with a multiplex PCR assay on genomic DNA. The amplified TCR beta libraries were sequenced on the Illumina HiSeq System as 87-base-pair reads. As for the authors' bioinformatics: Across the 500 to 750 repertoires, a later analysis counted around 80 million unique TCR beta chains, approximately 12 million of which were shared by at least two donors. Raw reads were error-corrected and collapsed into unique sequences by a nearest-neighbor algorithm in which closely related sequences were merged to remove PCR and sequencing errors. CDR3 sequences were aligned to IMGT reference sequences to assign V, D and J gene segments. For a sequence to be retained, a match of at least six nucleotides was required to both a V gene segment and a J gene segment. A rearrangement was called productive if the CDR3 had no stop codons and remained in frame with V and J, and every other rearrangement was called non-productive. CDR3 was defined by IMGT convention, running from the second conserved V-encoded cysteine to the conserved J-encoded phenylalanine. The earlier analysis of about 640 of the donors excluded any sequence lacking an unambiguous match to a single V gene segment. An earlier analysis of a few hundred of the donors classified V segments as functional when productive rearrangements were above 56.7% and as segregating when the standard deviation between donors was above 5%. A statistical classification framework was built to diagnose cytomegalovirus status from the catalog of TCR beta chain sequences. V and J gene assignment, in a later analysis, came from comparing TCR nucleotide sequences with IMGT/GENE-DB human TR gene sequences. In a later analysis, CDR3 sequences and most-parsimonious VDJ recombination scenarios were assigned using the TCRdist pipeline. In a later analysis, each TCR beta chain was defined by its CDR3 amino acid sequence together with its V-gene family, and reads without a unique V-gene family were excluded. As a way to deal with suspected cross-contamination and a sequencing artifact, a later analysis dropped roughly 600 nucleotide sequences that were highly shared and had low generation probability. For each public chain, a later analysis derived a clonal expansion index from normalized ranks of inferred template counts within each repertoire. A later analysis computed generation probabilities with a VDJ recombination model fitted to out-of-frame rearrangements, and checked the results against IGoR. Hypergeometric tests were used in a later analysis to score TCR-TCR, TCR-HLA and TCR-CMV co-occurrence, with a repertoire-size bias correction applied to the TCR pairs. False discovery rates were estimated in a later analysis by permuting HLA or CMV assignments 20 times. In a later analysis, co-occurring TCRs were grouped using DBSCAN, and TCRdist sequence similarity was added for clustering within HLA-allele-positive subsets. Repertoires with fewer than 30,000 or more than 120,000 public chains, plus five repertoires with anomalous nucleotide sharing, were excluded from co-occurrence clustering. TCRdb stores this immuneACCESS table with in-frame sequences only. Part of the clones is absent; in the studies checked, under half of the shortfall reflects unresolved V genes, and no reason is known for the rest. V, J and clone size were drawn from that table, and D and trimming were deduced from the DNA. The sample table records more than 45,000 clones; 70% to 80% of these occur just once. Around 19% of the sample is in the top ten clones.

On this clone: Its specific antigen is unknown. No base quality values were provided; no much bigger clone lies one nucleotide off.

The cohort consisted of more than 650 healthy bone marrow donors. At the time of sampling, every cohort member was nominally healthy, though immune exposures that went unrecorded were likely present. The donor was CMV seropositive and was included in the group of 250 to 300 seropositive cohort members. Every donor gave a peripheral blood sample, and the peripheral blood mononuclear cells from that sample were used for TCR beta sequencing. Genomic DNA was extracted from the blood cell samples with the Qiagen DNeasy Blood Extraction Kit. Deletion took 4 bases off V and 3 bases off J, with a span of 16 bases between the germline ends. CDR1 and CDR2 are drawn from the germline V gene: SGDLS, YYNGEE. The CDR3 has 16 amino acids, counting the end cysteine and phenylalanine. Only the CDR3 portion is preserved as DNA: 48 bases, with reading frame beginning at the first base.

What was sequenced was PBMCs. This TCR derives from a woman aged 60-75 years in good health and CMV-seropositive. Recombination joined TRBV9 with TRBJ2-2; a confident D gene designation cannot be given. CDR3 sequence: CASSSHERLDTGELFF. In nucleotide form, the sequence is TGTGCCAGCAGCTCCCACGAGAGGCTAGACACCGGGGAGCTGTTTTTT.